This TCR beta chain was sequenced during a study of blood T cell repertoires in COVID-19. The assay was immunoSEQ multiplex PCR, and TCRdb's table has in-frame clones only and misses some. The sample lists over 150,000 clones, roughly four fifths occurring once. Germline CDR1 is KGHDR and CDR2 is SFDVKD. Between the trimmed V and J ends, which lost 4 bases and 2 bases, there was a span of 11 bases. The CDR3 runs 16 residues. The sequence came from a woman over 75 with COVID-19, enrolled during active disease. The sample taken for sequencing was peripheral blood. The V call is TRBV24-1, the J call TRBJ2-6, with D possibly matching TRBD1 (6 bases). The CDR3 nucleotides are TGTGCCACCAGTGACCCCCACAGGGCTGGGGCCAACGTCCTGACTTTC. This translates into CATSDPHRAGANVLTF.